The clone carrying this T cell receptor beta chain was seen a few times. This sample stems from a study of PD-L1 blockade in urothelial cancer. For the study at large: Males with bladder-origin urothelial cancer made up about nine tenths of the roughly 29 patients. Prior chemotherapy regimens per patient numbered 0 to 3.

The CDR3 has 15 amino acids. CDR1 is SNHLY, CDR2 FYNNEI, per germline. V was cut by 6 bases and J by 3 bases, with 14 bases left in between. The table came from immunoSEQ multiplex PCR; TCRdb's copy has only in-frame clones and leaves some out. The table has fewer than 40,000 clones, around nine tenths seen once. The receptor's source is a man between 70 and 80 years old with urothelial cancer. The chain employs TRBV2 and TRBJ2-2; D is unclear. Here the sequenced sample was PBMCs, taken around atezolizumab (anti-PD-L1) treatment. CDR3 amino acids: CASSDKPLDTGELFF. Written as DNA, the CDR3 is TGTGCCAGCAGCGACAAGCCCCTGGACACCGGGGAGCTGTTTTTT. Full variable domain (remainder filled in from reference TRBV2 and TRBJ2-2): EPEVTQTPSHQVTQMGQEVILRCVPISNHLYFYWYRQILGQKVEFLVSFYNNEISEKSEIFDDQFSVERPDGSNFTLKIRSTKLEDSAMYFCASSDKPLDTGELFFGEGSRLTVL.